Shown below are 21 T cell receptor beta chains from a single sample sequenced in a study of human T cells and chemical hapten exposure. TCRdb reprocessed the RACE reads with MiXCR, giving one entry per CDR3 protein. This sample carries approximately 41,000 distinct CDR3 sequences, over 7.5% of them seen once, and the ten largest clones take 20% to 30%. Stated time point: patch test 3, about 24 weeks after DPC sensitization. Treatment meaning: therapeutic diphenylcyclopropenone sensitization with weekly scalp DPC. Whole blood that had not been fractionated was the source of extracted total RNA. This specimen was whole blood, taken in connection with sensitization to the hapten diphenylcyclopropenone (DPC). These receptors were obtained from a man between 50 and 59 years old with alopecia areata. Some clones in this sample may be carry-over from other donors' samples.

This clonotype was recorded many times. The rearrangement uses TRBV29-1 and TRBJ2-6, with 11 bases matching TRBD1. Germline V lookup: CDR1 SQVTM, CDR2 ANQGSEA. Trimming at V came to 8 bases and at J to 2 bases, leaving 5 bases not matched to a gene. The CDR3 spans 15 residues. CDR3 sequence reads: CSFRTGGAGANVLTF. Written as DNA, the CDR3 is TGCAGCTTTCGGACAGGGGGCGCTGGGGCCAACGTCCTGACTTTC.

The rearrangement uses TRBV7-2 and TRBJ2-6; TRBD2 aligns across 7 bases. V shed 4 bases, J shed 2 bases, and the junction held 11 bases outside the gene matches. CDR1 and CDR2 from the germline V gene are SGHTA and FQGNSA. The CDR3 runs 18 residues. The CDR3, as DNA: TGTGCCAGCAGCTCCCGTTGGGGGGGTTCGACTGGGGCCAACGTCCTGACTTTC. Its translation is CASSSRWGGSTGANVLTF.

This clonotype occurred a few times. V gene TRBV5-4 combines with J gene TRBJ1-2, with 10 nucleotides matching TRBD1. The CDR3 consists of 15 residues. J lost 3 bases, V lost 0 bases, and 2 bases had no gene match. The germline V gene encodes CDR1 SGHNT and CDR2 YYREEE (reference sequence). CDR3 in amino acids: CASSLAGTGDYGYTF. The CDR3, as DNA: TGTGCCAGCAGCTTGGCCGGGACAGGGGACTATGGCTACACCTTC.

This clonotype was counted many times. The chain employs TRBV19 and TRBJ2-2, with TRBD1 matching 10 bases. Trimming took 5 bases from V and 5 from J; bases not matched to a gene: 2. Germline-derived CDR1 and CDR2 are LNHDA and SQIVND (reference sequence). The CDR3 has 14 amino acids. The CDR3 loop is CASSGTGDTGELFF. The CDR3 DNA reads as TGTGCCAGTAGTGGGACAGGGGATACCGGGGAGCTGTTTTTT.

A few counts support this clonotype. The rearrangement joins TRBV29-1 to TRBJ2-2; 7 positions agree with TRBD1. The CDR3 consists of 14 residues. The V gene end was trimmed by 7 bases and the J gene end by 4 bases; junction bases not matched to a gene: 9. CDR1 and CDR2 from the germline V gene are SQVTM and ANQGSEA. The CDR3 bases are TGCAGCGCCGAGAGACAGGGTATCACCGGGGAGCTGTTTTTT. It is translated as CSAERQGITGELFF.

This clonotype has more than one count but fewer than ten. V is TRBV29-1 and J is TRBJ2-5; 7 positions agree with TRBD2. Germline CDR1 SQVTM, CDR2 ANQGSEA. The CDR3 covers 14 residues. V trimming: 7 bases; J trimming: 5 bases; junction bases outside the gene matches: 13. The CDR3 sequence is CSATSGEGLETQYF. DNA for the CDR3: TGCAGCGCTACAAGCGGGGAGGGCCTTGAGACCCAGTACTTC.

This clonotype has only a few counts. This sequence joins TRBV6-1 and TRBJ1-2; 9 nucleotides agree with TRBD1. Germline V lookup: CDR1 MNHNS, CDR2 SASEGT. CDR3 length: 13 residues. V trimming: 5 bases; J trimming: 6 bases; junction bases outside the gene matches: 4. CDR3 region: CASSRDRDNGYTF. DNA of the CDR3: TGTGCCAGCAGTCGGGACAGGGACAATGGCTACACCTTC.

This clonotype was observed at least ten times. This chain connects TRBV27 to TRBJ1-1; no firm D call. Looked up from germline, CDR1 is MNHEY and CDR2 is SMNVEV (reference sequence). CDR3 length: 13 residues. V lost 8 bases and J 3 bases, leaving 13 bases between the germline ends. The CDR3 spells CASLRERDTEAFF. The CDR3 nucleotides are TGTGCCAGCCTTCGGGAACGTGACACTGAAGCTTTCTTT.

This clonotype appeared many times. This chain connects TRBV5-1 to TRBJ2-3; 12 bases align to TRBD2. The ends lost 3 bases at V and 4 bases at J; junction bases unmatched: 6. This CDR3 comprises 16 residues. Germline assignment: CDR1 SGHRS and CDR2 YFSETQ. Written as DNA, the CDR3 is TGCGCCAGCAGCTCCTTGACTAGCGGGAGAGCAGATACGCAGTATTTT. It yields the protein CASSSLTSGRADTQYF.

This clonotype has just a few counts. The chain carries TRBV12-3 or TRBV12-4 and TRBJ2-5; weak D call: TRBD2 (5 bases). This CDR3 comprises 13 residues. The V and J ends lost 3 bases and 2 bases respectively, with 7 bases between them. The CDR3 nucleotides are TGTGCCAGCAGTTTTGGGGAGCAAGAGACCCAGTACTTC. It encodes CASSFGEQETQYF.

This sequence joins TRBV5-1 and TRBJ2-1; D is unclear. V lost 3 bases and J lost 8, with 9 bases in between. The CDR3 has 12 residues. Germline V lookup: CDR1 SGHRS, CDR2 YFSETQ. The CDR3 coding sequence is TGCGCCAGCAGCTATCCCGAGGATGAGCAGTTCTTC. This gives the protein CASSYPEDEQFF.

This clonotype occurred a few times. This chain uses TRBV11-2 with TRBJ2-7, with 12 bases identical to TRBD1. The V gene end was trimmed by 5 bases and the J gene end by 4 bases; junction bases not matched to a gene: 9. Per the germline V gene, CDR1 is SGHAT and CDR2 is FQNNGV. This CDR3 contains 16 residues. CDR3 residues: CASSATRDRGRYEQYF. Here the CDR3 DNA reads TGTGCCAGCAGCGCAACTAGGGACAGGGGGCGATACGAGCAGTACTTC.

This clonotype was seen a few times. The chain recombines TRBV7-9 with TRBJ2-5; 8 nucleotides line up with TRBD1. Germline CDR1 SEHNR, CDR2 FQNEAQ (reference sequence). The CDR3 totals 15 residues. V dropped 6 bases and J dropped 2; count of bases not matched to a gene: 8. The CDR3, as DNA: TGTGCCAGCAGACGTGGGACAGGCATTCAAGAGACCCAGTACTTC. Its protein is CASRRGTGIQETQYF.

The chain is built from TRBV20-1 and TRBJ2-6, with 10 positions matching TRBD2. The CDR3 contains 16 residues. Losses at the gene ends were 3 bases for V and 1 base for J; bases not matched to a gene: 3. The germline V gene has CDR1 DFQATT and CDR2 SNEGSKA (reference sequence). The CDR3 protein is CSASASGRSGANVLTF. The DNA for the CDR3 is TGCAGTGCTAGTGCTAGCGGGAGATCTGGGGCCAACGTCCTGACTTTC.

The CDR3 spells CSVHTDTQYF. The CDR3 DNA follows: TGCAGCGTTCATACAGATACGCAGTATTTT. V is TRBV29-1 and J is TRBJ2-3, with D unresolved. CDR1 SQVTM and CDR2 ANQGSEA come from the germline V gene. Trimming cost V 5 bases and J 3 bases, with 3 bases left between them. The CDR3 has 10 residues.

This clonotype was found a few times. The gene calls are TRBV29-1 and TRBJ2-2, with D possibly TRBD1 on 6 matching bases. V was clipped by 8 bases and J by 1 base, with 11 bases between them. Germline assignment: CDR1 SQVTM and CDR2 ANQGSEA. The CDR3 extends over 13 amino acids. CDR3 region: CSTPGENTGELFF. CDR3 nucleotides: TGCAGCACCCCAGGGGAGAACACCGGGGAGCTGTTTTTT.

The chain links TRBV7-2 to TRBJ2-2, with D uncertain. The CDR3 contains 15 residues. Germline loops: CDR1 SGHTA, CDR2 FQGNSA. Trimming shortened V by 4 bases and J by 1 base, and 10 bases separated the two germline ends. The CDR3 sequence: CASSSSARNTGELFF. CDR3 nucleotide sequence: TGTGCCAGCAGCTCCTCCGCGAGGAACACCGGGGAGCTGTTTTTT.

This clonotype qualifies as medium-sized (0.01 to 0.1%). The chain couples TRBV28 to TRBJ2-1, with D uncertain. The CDR3 is 16 residues long. Per germline, CDR1 MDHEN and CDR2 SYDVKM. V lost 10 bases and J lost 3, with 22 bases in between. Here the CDR3 DNA reads TGTGCCACCAAAGCAGGTCTGGGAAGCTACTACAATGAGCAGTTCTTC. This gives the protein CATKAGLGSYYNEQFF.

A note on this clonotype: This clone may be a read error of a much larger clone one base away. This sequence joins TRBV4-3 and TRBJ2-7; D is undetermined. The CDR3 spans 15 residues. CDR1 and CDR2 (germline): LGHNA, YSLEER. CDR3 residues: CATSQAVVSRYEQYF. The CDR3 region has the DNA TGCGCCACCAGCCAAGCCGTGGTTTCGCGCTACGAGCAGTACTTC.

V is TRBV7-8 and J is TRBJ2-1, with TRBD2 as a possible D gene (5 bases). The CDR3 contains 15 residues. CDR1 SGHVS and CDR2 FQNEAQ come from the germline V gene. Trimming removed 4 bases at V and 0 bases at J, with 10 bases between. The CDR3 region is CASSSRELSYNEQFF. As DNA, the CDR3 is TGTGCCAGCAGCTCTAGGGAGCTCTCCTACAATGAGCAGTTCTTC.

The chain is built from TRBV5-1 and TRBJ2-5; tentatively, D is TRBD2 (5 bases). This CDR3 contains 14 residues. V was shortened by 0 bases and J by 5 bases, with 11 bases between the two germline ends. Germline V lookup: CDR1 SGHRS, CDR2 YFSETQ. Written as DNA, the CDR3 is TGCGCCAGCAGCTTGGCTGGACGAGGGGAGACCCAGTACTTC. This encodes CASSLAGRGETQYF.